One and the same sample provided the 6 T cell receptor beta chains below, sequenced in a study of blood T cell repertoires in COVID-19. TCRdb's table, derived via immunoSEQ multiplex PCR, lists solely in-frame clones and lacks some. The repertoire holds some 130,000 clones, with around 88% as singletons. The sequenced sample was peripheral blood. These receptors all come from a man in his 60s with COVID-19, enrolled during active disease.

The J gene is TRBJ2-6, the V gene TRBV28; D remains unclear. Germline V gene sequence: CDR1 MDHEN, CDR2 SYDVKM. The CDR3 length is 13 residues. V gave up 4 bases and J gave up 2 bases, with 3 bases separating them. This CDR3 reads CASSSAGANVLTF. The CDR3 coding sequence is TGTGCCAGCAGTTCCGCTGGGGCCAACGTCCTGACTTTC.

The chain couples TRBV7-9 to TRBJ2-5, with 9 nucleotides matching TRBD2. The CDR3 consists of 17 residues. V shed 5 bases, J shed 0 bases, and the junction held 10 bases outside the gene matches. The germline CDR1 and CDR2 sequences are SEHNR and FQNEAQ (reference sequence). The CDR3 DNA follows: TGTGCCAGCAGCGAACTAAGGGCGGGGGGGAACCAAGAGACCCAGTACTTC. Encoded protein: CASSELRAGGNQETQYF.

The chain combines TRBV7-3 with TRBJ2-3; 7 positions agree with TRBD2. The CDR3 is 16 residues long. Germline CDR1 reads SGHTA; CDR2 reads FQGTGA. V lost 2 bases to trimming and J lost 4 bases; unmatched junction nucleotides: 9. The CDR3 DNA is TGTGCCAGCAGCTTATTTCGGGCGGGGGAGGCAGATACGCAGTATTTT. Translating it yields CASSLFRAGEADTQYF.

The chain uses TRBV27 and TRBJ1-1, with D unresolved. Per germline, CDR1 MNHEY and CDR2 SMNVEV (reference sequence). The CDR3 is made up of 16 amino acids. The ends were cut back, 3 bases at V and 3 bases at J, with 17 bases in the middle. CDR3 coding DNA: TGTGCCAGCAGTTTGGTCCGGCAGGTTAGTTACACTGAAGCTTTCTTT. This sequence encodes CASSLVRQVSYTEAFF.

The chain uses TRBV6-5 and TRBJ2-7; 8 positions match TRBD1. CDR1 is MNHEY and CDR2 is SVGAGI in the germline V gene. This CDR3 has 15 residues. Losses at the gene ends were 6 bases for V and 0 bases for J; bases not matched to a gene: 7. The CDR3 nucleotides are TGTGCCAGCAGGGGGGACAGGTGGAGCTCCTACGAGCAGTACTTC. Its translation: CASRGDRWSSYEQYF.

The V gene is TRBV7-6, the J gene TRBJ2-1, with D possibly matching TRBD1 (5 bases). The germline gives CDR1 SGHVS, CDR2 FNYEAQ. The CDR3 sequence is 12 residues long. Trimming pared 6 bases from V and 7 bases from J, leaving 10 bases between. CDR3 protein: CASSTRVNEQFF. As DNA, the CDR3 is TGTGCCAGCAGTACCAGGGTTAATGAGCAGTTCTTC.